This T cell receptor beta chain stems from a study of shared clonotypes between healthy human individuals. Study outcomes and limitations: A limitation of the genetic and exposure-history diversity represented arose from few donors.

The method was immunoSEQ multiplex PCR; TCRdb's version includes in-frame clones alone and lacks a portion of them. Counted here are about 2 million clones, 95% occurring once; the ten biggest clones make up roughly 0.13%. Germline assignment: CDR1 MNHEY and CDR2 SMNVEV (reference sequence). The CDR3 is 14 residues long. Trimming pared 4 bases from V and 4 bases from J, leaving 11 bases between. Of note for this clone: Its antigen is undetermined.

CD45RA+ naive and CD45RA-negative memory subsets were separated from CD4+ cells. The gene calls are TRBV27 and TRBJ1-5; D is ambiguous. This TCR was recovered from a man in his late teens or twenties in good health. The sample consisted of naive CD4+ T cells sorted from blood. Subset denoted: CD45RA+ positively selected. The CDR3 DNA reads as TGTGCCAGCAGTTCCCCGACGAGAAATCAGCCCCAGCATTTT. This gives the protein CASSSPTRNQPQHF.